This section outlines one T cell receptor (beta chain) sequence together with its context. The same CDR3 also results from other DNA sequences found in this sample. With 0 bases removed from V and 4 bases from J, the gap between germline ends came to 6 bases. Germline CDR1 reads SQVTM; CDR2 reads ANQGSEA. CDR3 length equals 12 residues. The sample belongs to a study of blood T cell repertoires in COVID-19. Study background: Collection of acute and convalescent COVID-19 samples took place in the United States, Italy and Spain.

Sequencing used immunoSEQ multiplex PCR; TCRdb keeps in-frame clones, though not all of them. The sample lists about 440,000 clones; 87% were seen once. Those enrolled, adults aged roughly 18 to 89 years, came from 20 to 25 US areas. Allocation to cohorts depended on clinical history reported by the participants. The chain combines TRBV29-1 with TRBJ1-2; D gene ambiguous. This clonotype was obtained from a woman aged 18-35 years with acute COVID-19. The sample taken for sequencing was PBMCs or T cells enriched from blood (not recorded which). The CDR3 protein is CSVEDRGYGYTF. CDR3 in DNA: TGCAGCGTTGAAGACCGGGGCTATGGCTACACCTTC.